The TCR beta chain described here comes from a study of cytomegalovirus exposure and HLA in healthy donors. The overall study: Among the approximately 430 donors who were genotyped, about 80% fell in the genetic ancestry cluster that is associated with self-reported Caucasian donors.

As for the donors, each was a healthy bone marrow donor. This clone was found a few times. The PCR contained 60 Vbeta and 13 Jbeta primers. Data came from immunoSEQ multiplex PCR; TCRdb stores just in-frame clones and leaves some out. Counted here are 95,000 to 100,000 clones, about 74% occurring once; the ten biggest clones make up approximately 1.8%. The CDR3 loop spans 17 amino acids. V shed 1 base and J 3 bases; nucleotides not matched to a gene: 9. Germline V gives CDR1 SGHVS, CDR2 FNYEAQ. What was sequenced was PBMCs. The sequence was collected from a male donor in good health and CMV-seronegative. The chain recombines TRBV7-6 with TRBJ2-4; 7 positions agree with TRBD2. The DNA for the CDR3 is TGTGCCAGCAGCTTAGAACAGCGGGACCTCAGCAAAAACATTCAGTACTTC. Its translation is CASSLEQRDLSKNIQYF. The full variable domain, rest sourced from reference TRBV7-6 and TRBJ2-4, is GAGVSQSPRYKVTKRGQDVALRCDPISGHVSLYWYRQALGQGPEFLTYFNYEAQQDKSGLPNDRFSAERPEGSISTLTIQRTEQRDSAMYRCASSLEQRDLSKNIQYFGAGTRLSVL.